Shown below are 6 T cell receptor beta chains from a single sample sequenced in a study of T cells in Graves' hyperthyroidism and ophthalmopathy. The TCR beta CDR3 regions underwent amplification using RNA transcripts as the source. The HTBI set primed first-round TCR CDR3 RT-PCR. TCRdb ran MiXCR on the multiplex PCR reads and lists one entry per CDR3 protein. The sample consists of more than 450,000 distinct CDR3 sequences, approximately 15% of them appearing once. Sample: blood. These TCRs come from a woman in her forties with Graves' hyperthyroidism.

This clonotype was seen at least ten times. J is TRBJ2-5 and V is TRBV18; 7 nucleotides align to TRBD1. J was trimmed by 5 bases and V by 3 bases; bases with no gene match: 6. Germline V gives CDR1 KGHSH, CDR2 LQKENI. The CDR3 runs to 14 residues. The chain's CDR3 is CASSPTGVGETQYF. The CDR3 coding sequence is TGTGCCAGCTCACCCACAGGGGTCGGTGAGACCCAGTACTTC. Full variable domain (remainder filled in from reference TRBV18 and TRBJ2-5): NAGVMQNPRHLVRRRGQEARLRCSPMKGHSHVYWYRQLPEEGLKFMVYLQKENIIDESGMPKERFSAEFPKEGPSILRIQQVVRGDSAAYFCASSPTGVGETQYFGPGTRLLVL.

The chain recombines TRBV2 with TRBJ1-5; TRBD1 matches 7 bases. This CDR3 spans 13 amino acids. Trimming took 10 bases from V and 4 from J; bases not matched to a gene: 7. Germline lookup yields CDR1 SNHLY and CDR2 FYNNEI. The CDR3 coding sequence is TGTGCCACACACCGGGACAGTAATCAGCCCCAGCATTTT. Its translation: CATHRDSNQPQHF.

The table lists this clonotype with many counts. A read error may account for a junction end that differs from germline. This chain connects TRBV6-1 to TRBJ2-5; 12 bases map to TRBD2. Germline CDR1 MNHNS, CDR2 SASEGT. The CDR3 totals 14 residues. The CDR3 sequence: CASSRLAGEETQYF. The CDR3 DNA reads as TGCGCCAGCAGCCGACTAGCGGGAGAGGAGACCCAGTACTTC.

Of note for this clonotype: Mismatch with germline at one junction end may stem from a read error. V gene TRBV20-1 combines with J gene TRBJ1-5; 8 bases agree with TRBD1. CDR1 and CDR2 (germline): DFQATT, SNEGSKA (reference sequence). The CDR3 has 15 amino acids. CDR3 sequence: CSVRGQGAINQPQHF. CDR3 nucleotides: TGCAGTGTTAGAGGACAGGGAGCTATCAATCAGCCCCAGCATTTT.

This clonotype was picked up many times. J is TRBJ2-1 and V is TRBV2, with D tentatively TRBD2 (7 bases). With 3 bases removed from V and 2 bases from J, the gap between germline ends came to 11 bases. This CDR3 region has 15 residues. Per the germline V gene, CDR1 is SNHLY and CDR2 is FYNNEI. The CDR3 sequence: CASSDREGAYNEQFF. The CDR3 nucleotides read TGTGCCAGCAGTGATAGGGAGGGGGCCTACAATGAGCAGTTCTTC.

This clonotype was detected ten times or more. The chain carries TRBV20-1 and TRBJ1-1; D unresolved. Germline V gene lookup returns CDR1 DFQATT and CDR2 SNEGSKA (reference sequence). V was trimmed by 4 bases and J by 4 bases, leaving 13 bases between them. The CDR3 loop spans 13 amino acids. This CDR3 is CSAMKVFPTEAFF. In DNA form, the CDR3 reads TGCAGTGCTATGAAGGTCTTCCCCACTGAAGCTTTCTTT.